The clone carrying this T cell receptor (beta chain) was observed a handful of times. Its antigen remains unknown. Unique molecular identifiers were present in the TCR beta cDNA libraries. Roughly 450,000 cDNA molecules were recovered from an input of 1 to 10 million T cells. TCRdb re-called the PCR reads with MiXCR, one entry per CDR3 protein. The table has approximately 730,000 distinct CDR3 sequences, about 45% seen once; the top ten hold around 4.7%. These data belong to a study of post-analysis software for immune sequencing data. Findings of the study overall: About five TRBV segments, including TRBV5-6, TRBV5-1 and TRBV20-1, were more frequent in patients than controls.

CDR1 SGHRS and CDR2 YFSETQ come from the germline V gene. This CDR3 region has 20 residues. V gave up 2 bases and J gave up 0 bases; unmatched junction bases: 17. This chain connects TRBV5-1 to TRBJ2-4; 7 bases match TRBD1. The specimen sequenced was blood. This TCR was recovered from a girl aged 5-17 years with multiple sclerosis. CDR3 DNA: TGCGCCAGCAGCTTCCGACCGGCACAGGGGTCCCTAATAGCCAAAAACATTCAGTACTTC. Residues: CASSFRPAQGSLIAKNIQYF.